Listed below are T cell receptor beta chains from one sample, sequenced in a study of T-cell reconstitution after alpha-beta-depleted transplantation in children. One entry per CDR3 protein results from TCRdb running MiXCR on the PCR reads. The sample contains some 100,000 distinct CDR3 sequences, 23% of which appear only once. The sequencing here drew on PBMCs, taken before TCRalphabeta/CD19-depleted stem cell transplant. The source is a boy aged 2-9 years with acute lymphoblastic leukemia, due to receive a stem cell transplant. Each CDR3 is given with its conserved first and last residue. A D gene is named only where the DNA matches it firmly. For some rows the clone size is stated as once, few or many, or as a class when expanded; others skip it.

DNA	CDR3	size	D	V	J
TGCAGTGCCAGGAAGGGATCCTACGAGCAGTACTTC	CSARKGSYEQYF	.	.	TRBV20-1	TRBJ2-7
TGTGCCAGTTGTGAAGTGCGTAGCTCCGGGGAGCTGTTTTTT	CASCEVRSSGELFF	.	.	TRBV6-1	TRBJ2-2
TGCGCCAGCAGCCAAGACCCCAGAGGTGGCTACGAGCAGTACTTC	CASSQDPRGGYEQYF	few	.	TRBV4-3	TRBJ2-7
TGCGCCAGCAGCTTCGGGCACCGGGGGGACAGCAACAATGAGCAGTTCTTC	CASSFGHRGDSNNEQFF	.	.	TRBV5-1	TRBJ2-1
TGTGCCAGTGGGGAAGGAGGGGAGCTGTTTTTT	CASGEGGELFF	few	.	TRBV7-2	TRBJ2-2
TGTGCCAGCAGCGCTCAGGGGGCGCCACAAGAGACCCAGTACTTC	CASSAQGAPQETQYF	.	TRBD1	TRBV6-1	TRBJ2-5
TGCGCCAGCAGCTTGGCCCCTCCGGCAGGGAACCACGAGCAGTACTTC	CASSLAPPAGNHEQYF	.	.	TRBV5-1	TRBJ2-7
TGTGCCAGCTCAAAGGAGGGTACCGGGGAGCTGTTTTTT	CASSKEGTGELFF	many	.	TRBV18	TRBJ2-2
TGCAGTGCCCTGCCGGGAACAGAGCAGTACTTC	CSALPGTEQYF	few	.	TRBV20-1	TRBJ2-7
TGTGCCAGCTTCCGGAACGGCCCCTACAATGAGCAGTTCTTC	CASFRNGPYNEQFF	.	.	TRBV28	TRBJ2-1
TGCGCCAGCAGTGGCAGTCAATCTGGGGCCAACGTCCTGACTTTC	CASSGSQSGANVLTF	many	.	TRBV10-2	TRBJ2-6
TGTGCCAGCAGTTTAGCTAGCGGGGGGGCGTCGGAGCAGTTCTTC	CASSLASGGASEQFF	many	TRBD2	TRBV12-3/TRBV12-4	TRBJ2-1
TGCGCCAGCAGCCAATCCGGGACTCCGCTAGGGGCCTACGAGCAGTACTTC	CASSQSGTPLGAYEQYF	.	.	TRBV4-3	TRBJ2-7
TGCAGTGCTACTCGTGACAGGCTCTATGGCTACACCTTC	CSATRDRLYGYTF	few	.	TRBV20-1	TRBJ1-2
TGTGCCATCAGTGACTCGGAAAGGGGCTACACCTTC	CAISDSERGYTF	.	.	TRBV10-3	TRBJ1-2
TGTGCCAGCAGTTCCAGGGCTGGGGGGGACAGCCAGCCCCAGCATTTT	CASSSRAGGDSQPQHF	.	TRBD1	TRBV6-2/TRBV6-3	TRBJ1-5
TGCGCCAGCAGCCAGGGGATTAATTCACCCCTCCACTTT	CASSQGINSPLHF	.	.	TRBV5-1	TRBJ1-6
TGTGCCAGCAGCCAAGATCTTATGGGGCCGCCTCCGAACACCGGGGAGCTGTTTTTT	CASSQDLMGPPPNTGELFF	few	.	TRBV3-1	TRBJ2-2
TGTGCCACAAGTGGGTCGTCGAGGGGAAACACCGGGGAGCTGTTTTTT	CATSGSSRGNTGELFF	.	.	TRBV24-1	TRBJ2-2
TGTGCCAGCAGCCGATGGACGGAAACCTACGAGCAGTACTTC	CASSRWTETYEQYF	.	.	TRBV5-6	TRBJ2-7
TGCAGCGCTGGACAGGGAATTTCAGATACGCAGTATTTT	CSAGQGISDTQYF	.	TRBD1	TRBV29-1	TRBJ2-3
TGCGCCAGCAGCTTTGACGCTCGGAAGGACGAGCAGTACTTC	CASSFDARKDEQYF	.	.	TRBV5-1	TRBJ2-7
TGCAGTGCTCGGGTCGCAGGTCAGCCCCAGCATTTT	CSARVAGQPQHF	few	.	TRBV20-1	TRBJ1-5
TGTGCTTGGGGCGGAGGGGGGTACAATGAGCAGTTCTTC	CAWGGGGYNEQFF	.	.	TRBV27	TRBJ2-1
TGCGCCAGCAGCTGGACCGGGAGCGGAGGGAACAATGAGCAGTTCTTC	CASSWTGSGGNNEQFF	.	.	TRBV5-1	TRBJ2-1
TGTGCCAGCAGTGAATTTATAGGGGCCACCGGGGAGCTGTTTTTT	CASSEFIGATGELFF	few	.	TRBV6-1	TRBJ2-2
TGTGCCAGCAGCTTCTTGGCGGCGGGAGAGTTGGTTGAGCAGTTCTTC	CASSFLAAGELVEQFF	few	TRBD2	TRBV7-2	TRBJ2-1
TGTGCCAGCAGCTTAGAATCAGGAGACCACAATGAGCAGTTCTTC	CASSLESGDHNEQFF	.	.	TRBV11-3	TRBJ2-1
TGTGCCAGCAGCCCCCGGAGAGGAAGGTCCAATGAGCAGTTCTTC	CASSPRRGRSNEQFF	.	.	TRBV14	TRBJ2-1
TGCAGTGCTAGTAATCCCCTTTACGAGCAGTACTTC	CSASNPLYEQYF	few	.	TRBV20-1	TRBJ2-7
TGTGCCAGCAGTTTCCGACAGGGGCTGAATCAGCCCCAGCATTTT	CASSFRQGLNQPQHF	.	TRBD1	TRBV12-3/TRBV12-4	TRBJ1-5
TGTGCCAGCAGCCCAAGACTAGCGGATACGCAGTATTTT	CASSPRLADTQYF	.	TRBD2	TRBV28	TRBJ2-3
TGTGCCAGCAGCTTTTTTGGGGCGTCGGAAAACATTCAGTACTTC	CASSFFGASENIQYF	.	.	TRBV5-5	TRBJ2-4
TGTGCCAGCTCACCTAGGACTAGCGGAGCGAACACCGGGGAGCTGTTTTTT	CASSPRTSGANTGELFF	few	TRBD2	TRBV18	TRBJ2-2
TGTGCCAGCAGTTCGGCGCCTATGAACACTGAAGCTTTCTTT	CASSSAPMNTEAFF	.	.	TRBV28	TRBJ1-1
TGTGCCAGCACGTTGGGTTCCTACAATGAGCAGTTCTTC	CASTLGSYNEQFF	few	.	TRBV25-1	TRBJ2-1
TGTGCCAGCAGTGAAGCAATCCACAATGAGCAGTTCTTC	CASSEAIHNEQFF	.	.	TRBV6-1	TRBJ2-1
TGCAGCGCGGAGGACTGGACCAATGAGCAGTTCTTC	CSAEDWTNEQFF	.	.	TRBV29-1	TRBJ2-1
TGCGCCAGCAGCCCCGGACTCGTAGCTTTCGACGAGCAGTACTTC	CASSPGLVAFDEQYF	.	.	TRBV4-1	TRBJ2-7
TGCGCCAGCAGCGAATCGAACACCGGGGAGCTGTTTTTT	CASSESNTGELFF	.	.	TRBV4-1	TRBJ2-2
TGTGCCAGCAGTTTATCCCTTGGCGGTGGCTACACCTTC	CASSLSLGGGYTF	.	.	TRBV27	TRBJ1-2
TGTGCCAGCAGTGCCCGCGGGGTAGTCGAGCAGTACTTC	CASSARGVVEQYF	.	.	TRBV12-3/TRBV12-4	TRBJ2-7
TGTGCCAGCAGGGACGAGGGCCAGCCCCAGCATTTT	CASRDEGQPQHF	.	.	TRBV6-2/TRBV6-3	TRBJ1-5
TGTGCCAGCAGGCCTAGCGGAGGTTCCTACAATGAGCAGTTCTTC	CASRPSGGSYNEQFF	.	TRBD2	TRBV27	TRBJ2-1
TGTGCCAGCAGCTTAATTGGCGAATCTAGCACAGATACGCAGTATTTT	CASSLIGESSTDTQYF	few	.	TRBV7-9	TRBJ2-3
TGTGCCAGCAGATCAGCAGAGGGAGTCAACACCGGGGAGCTGTTTTTT	CASRSAEGVNTGELFF	.	.	TRBV11-2	TRBJ2-2
TGCGCCAGCAGCCGCGCGCAGGACTACACAGATACGCAGTATTTT	CASSRAQDYTDTQYF	.	.	TRBV4-1	TRBJ2-3
TGCGCCAGCAGCCAAGATGGACTAGCGGGAGAGGGAGATACGCAGTATTTT	CASSQDGLAGEGDTQYF	many	TRBD2	TRBV4-3	TRBJ2-3
TGCGCCAGCAGCTTGGCTTCCCGGGACAGGGGGCACGAGCAGTACTTC	CASSLASRDRGHEQYF	many	TRBD1	TRBV5-1	TRBJ2-7
TGTGCCAGCAGTTTATTGTCAGGGTGGGGAGCTTTCTTT	CASSLLSGWGAFF	.	.	TRBV28	TRBJ1-1
TGTGCCAGCAGCTGGGGGTTCGCCTACGAGCAGTACTTC	CASSWGFAYEQYF	.	.	TRBV7-2	TRBJ2-7
TGCGCCAGCAGCCAGGACACCGGCTATGGCTACACCTTC	CASSQDTGYGYTF	.	.	TRBV5-1	TRBJ1-2
TGTGCCAGCAGCTTAGGCCTACTAGCGGGACCAACTAATATCGCGAACACCGGGGAGCTGTTTTTT	CASSLGLLAGPTNIANTGELFF	.	TRBD2	TRBV13	TRBJ2-2
TGCGCCAGCAGCCCCCGCGGGGCCAGTAACTATGGCTACACCTTC	CASSPRGASNYGYTF	few	.	TRBV5-1	TRBJ1-2
TGCGCCAGCATCGTGGCGGAGGGCAGCACAGATACGCAGTATTTT	CASIVAEGSTDTQYF	many	.	TRBV10-2	TRBJ2-3